These 9 T cell receptor beta chains share one sample of origin, sequenced in a study of blood T cells in healthy people across ages (dated by TCRdb to about 2015). To prepare the library, 5' RACE was applied. Sequenced on an Illumina HiSeq 2500. A second roughly 7 to 12 cycle PCR used a sample-barcoded 5' primer and a J-beta primer mix. TCRdb reran the public reads through fastp at Q25 and MiXCR, keeping productive beta chains. Here each entry gathers all rows of one CDR3 protein and keeps the most common genes and DNA. A total of hundreds of thousands of distinct CDR3 sequences appear in this sample, about 36% of them only once. Jointly, the top ten make up 10% to 15% of the sample. Sequences were obtained from blood. The source of these receptors is a young man in good health.

The V gene is TRBV12-3 or TRBV12-4, the J gene TRBJ2-5; no firm D call. V lost 6 bases to trimming and J lost 3 bases, with 11 bases between them. There are 13 residues in the CDR3. CDR3: CASRARVEETQYF. DNA for the CDR3: TGTGCCAGCAGAGCTAGGGTGGAAGAGACCCAGTACTTC.

CDR3 sequence (DNA): TGTGCCAGCGCAGGGCAGGGGCCCCAGCATTTT. Protein: CASAGQGPQHF. The chain is built from TRBV6-6 and TRBJ1-5; maybe TRBD1 (5 bases). V gave up 8 bases and J gave up 9 bases, with 11 bases separating them. Germline lookup yields CDR1 MNHNY and CDR2 SVGAGI (reference sequence). The CDR3 totals 11 residues.

The V call is TRBV7-2, the J call TRBJ1-2; D may be TRBD1 (5 bases). The CDR3 sequence is 17 residues long. CDR1 and CDR2 from the germline V gene are SGHTA and FQGNSA. Trimming removed 5 bases from V and 0 bases from J, with 19 bases in between. DNA of the CDR3: TGTGCCAGCAGCCTCCCAGGAGGGACGGACACTAACTATGGCTACACCTTC. Its protein is CASSLPGGTDTNYGYTF.

The chain couples TRBV25-1 to TRBJ2-7; no clear D. V shed 5 bases and J shed 4 bases, with 12 bases lying between them. CDR1 and CDR2 (germline): MGHDK, SYGVNS. The CDR3 is 13 amino acids. The CDR3, as DNA: TGTGCCAGCAGTCTGAATTTGGGTTACGAGCAGTACTTC. Encoded protein: CASSLNLGYEQYF.

This clonotype was detected a few times. The rearrangement joins TRBV11-2 to TRBJ2-1, with 10 bases identical to TRBD2. The J call is doubtful: the DNA matches TRBJ2-7 better. Germline CDR1 reads SGHAT; CDR2 reads FQNNGV. The CDR3 extends over 16 amino acids. The CDR3: CASSSLAGESYNEQYF. The CDR3 coding sequence is TGTGCCAGCAGCTCGCTAGCGGGGGAATCCTACAATGAGCAGTACTTC.

The V gene is TRBV12-3 or TRBV12-4, the J gene TRBJ1-5; D possibly corresponds to TRBD1 (5 bases). The CDR3 length is 13 residues. Trimming cost V 2 bases and J 7 bases, with 9 bases left between them. The CDR3 DNA sequence: TGTGCCAGCAGTTTAATGAGGGACCAGCCCCAGCATTTT. It specifies CASSLMRDQPQHF.

The J gene is TRBJ2-3, the V gene TRBV12-3 or TRBV12-4; D assignment may be TRBD1 or TRBD2 (5 bases each). V was pared by 5 bases and J by 4 bases, with 13 bases between. This CDR3 has 14 amino acids. The CDR3 bases are TGTGCCAGCAGTCTAGGAGAGGGGCCAGATACGCAGTATTTT. Translating gives CASSLGEGPDTQYF.

V and J are TRBV13 and TRBJ1-2; no reliable D call. The CDR3 is 10 amino acids. Germline values: CDR1 PRHDT, CDR2 FYEKMQ (reference sequence). V was clipped by 6 bases and J by 6 bases, with 5 bases between them. CDR3 coding DNA: TGTGCCAGCAGAAAAAATGGCTACACCTTC. As protein: CASRKNGYTF.

This clonotype was observed once. The gene calls are TRBV3-1 and TRBJ2-5; TRBD1 aligns across 9 bases. The closer fit of TRBJ2-7 to the DNA end suggests the J call may be wrong. Germline V CDR1 and CDR2: LGHDT, YNNKEL (reference sequence). The CDR3 extends over 16 amino acids. CDR3 in amino acids: CASSQDPGQGFGEQYF. Written as DNA, the CDR3 is TGTGCCAGCAGCCAGGACCCGGGACAGGGATTCGGCGAGCAGTACTTC.